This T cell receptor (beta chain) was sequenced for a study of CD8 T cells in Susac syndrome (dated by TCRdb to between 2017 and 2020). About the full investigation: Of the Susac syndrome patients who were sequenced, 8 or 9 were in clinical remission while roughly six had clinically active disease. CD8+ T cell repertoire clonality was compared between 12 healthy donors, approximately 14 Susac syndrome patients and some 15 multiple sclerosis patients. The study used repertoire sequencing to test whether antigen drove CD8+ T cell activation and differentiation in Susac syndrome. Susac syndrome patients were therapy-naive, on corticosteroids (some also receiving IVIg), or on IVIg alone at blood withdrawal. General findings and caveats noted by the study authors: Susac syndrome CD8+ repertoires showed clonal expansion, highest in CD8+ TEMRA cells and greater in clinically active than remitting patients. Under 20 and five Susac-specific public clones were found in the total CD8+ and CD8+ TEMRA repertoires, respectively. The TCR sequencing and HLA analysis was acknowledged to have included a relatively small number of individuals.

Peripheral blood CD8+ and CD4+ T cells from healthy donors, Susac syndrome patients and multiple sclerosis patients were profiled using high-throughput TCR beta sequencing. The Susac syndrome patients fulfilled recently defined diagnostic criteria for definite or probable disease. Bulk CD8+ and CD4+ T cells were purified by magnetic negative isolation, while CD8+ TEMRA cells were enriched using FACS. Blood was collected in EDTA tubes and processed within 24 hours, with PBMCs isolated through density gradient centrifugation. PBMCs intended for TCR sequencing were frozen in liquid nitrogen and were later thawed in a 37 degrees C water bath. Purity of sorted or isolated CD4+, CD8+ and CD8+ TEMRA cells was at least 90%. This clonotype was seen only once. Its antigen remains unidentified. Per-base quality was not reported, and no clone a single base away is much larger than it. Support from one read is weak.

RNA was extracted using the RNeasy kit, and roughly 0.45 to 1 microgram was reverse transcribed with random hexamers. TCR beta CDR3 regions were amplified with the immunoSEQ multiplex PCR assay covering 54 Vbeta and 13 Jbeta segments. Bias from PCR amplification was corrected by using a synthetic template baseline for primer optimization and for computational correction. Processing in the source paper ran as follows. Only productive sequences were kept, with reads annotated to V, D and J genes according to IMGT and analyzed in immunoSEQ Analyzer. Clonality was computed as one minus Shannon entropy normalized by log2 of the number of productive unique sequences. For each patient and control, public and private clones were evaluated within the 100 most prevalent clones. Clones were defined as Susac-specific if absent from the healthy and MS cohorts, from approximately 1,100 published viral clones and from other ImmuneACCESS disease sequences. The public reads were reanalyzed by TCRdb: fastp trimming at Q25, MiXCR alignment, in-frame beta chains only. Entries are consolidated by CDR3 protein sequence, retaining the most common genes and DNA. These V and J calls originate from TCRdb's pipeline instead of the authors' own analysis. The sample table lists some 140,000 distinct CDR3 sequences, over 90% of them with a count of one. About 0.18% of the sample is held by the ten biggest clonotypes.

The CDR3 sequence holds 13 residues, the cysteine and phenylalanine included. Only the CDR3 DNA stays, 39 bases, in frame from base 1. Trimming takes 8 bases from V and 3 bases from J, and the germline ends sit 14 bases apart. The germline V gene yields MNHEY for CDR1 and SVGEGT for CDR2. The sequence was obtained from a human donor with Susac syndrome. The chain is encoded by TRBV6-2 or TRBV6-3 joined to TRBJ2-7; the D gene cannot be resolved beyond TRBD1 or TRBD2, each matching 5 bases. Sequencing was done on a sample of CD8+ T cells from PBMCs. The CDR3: CASHARGNYEQYF. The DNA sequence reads TGTGCCAGCCATGCGAGGGGAAACTACGAGCAGTACTTC.